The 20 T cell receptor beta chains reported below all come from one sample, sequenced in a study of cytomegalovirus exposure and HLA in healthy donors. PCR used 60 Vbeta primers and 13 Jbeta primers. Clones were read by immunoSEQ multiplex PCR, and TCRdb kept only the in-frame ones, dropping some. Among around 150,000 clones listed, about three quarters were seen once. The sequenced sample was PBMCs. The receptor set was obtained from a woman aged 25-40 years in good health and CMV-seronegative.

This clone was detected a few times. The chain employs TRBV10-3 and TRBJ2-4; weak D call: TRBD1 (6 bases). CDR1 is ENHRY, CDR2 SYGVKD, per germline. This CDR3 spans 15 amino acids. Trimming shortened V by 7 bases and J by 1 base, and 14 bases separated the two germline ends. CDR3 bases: TGTGCCATCAACCGACAGGAGGAGGCCAAAAACATTCAGTACTTC. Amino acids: CAINRQEEAKNIQYF.

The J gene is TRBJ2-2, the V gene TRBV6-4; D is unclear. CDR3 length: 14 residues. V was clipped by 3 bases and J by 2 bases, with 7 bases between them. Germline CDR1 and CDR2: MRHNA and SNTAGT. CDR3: CASSELSNTGELFF. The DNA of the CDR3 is TGTGCCAGCAGTGAACTCTCTAACACCGGGGAGCTGTTTTTT.

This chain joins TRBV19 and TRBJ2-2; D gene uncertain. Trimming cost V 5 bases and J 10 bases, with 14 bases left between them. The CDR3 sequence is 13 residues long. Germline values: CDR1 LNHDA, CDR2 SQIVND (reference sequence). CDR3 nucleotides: TGTGCCAGTAGTCCGGGTGGGTTTGCGGAGCTGTTTTTT. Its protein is CASSPGGFAELFF.

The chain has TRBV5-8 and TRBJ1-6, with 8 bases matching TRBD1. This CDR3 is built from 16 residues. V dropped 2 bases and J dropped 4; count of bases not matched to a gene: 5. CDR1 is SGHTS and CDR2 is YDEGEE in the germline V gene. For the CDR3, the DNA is TGTGCCAGCAGCTTTGGGACAGGAGAGTATAATTCACCCCTCCACTTT. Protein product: CASSFGTGEYNSPLHF.

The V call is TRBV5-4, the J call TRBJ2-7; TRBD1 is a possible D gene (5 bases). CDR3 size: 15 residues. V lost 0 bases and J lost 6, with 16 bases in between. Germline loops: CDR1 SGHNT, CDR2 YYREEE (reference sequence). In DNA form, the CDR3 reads TGTGCCAGCAGCTTGGGGTCAGGGAAAGGCGGCGAGCAGTACTTC. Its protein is CASSLGSGKGGEQYF.

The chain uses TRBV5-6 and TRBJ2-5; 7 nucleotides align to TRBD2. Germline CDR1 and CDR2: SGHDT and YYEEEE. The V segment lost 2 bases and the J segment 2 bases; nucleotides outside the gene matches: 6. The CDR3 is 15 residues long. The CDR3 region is CASSLKGGLQETQYF. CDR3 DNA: TGTGCCAGCAGCTTAAAGGGAGGGTTGCAAGAGACCCAGTACTTC.

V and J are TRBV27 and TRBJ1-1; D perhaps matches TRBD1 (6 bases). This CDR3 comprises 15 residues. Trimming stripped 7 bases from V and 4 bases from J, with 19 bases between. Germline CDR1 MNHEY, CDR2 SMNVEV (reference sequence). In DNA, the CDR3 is TGTGCCAGCACCCCATTCAGGGGCGCGGGCACTGAAGCTTTCTTT. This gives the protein CASTPFRGAGTEAFF.

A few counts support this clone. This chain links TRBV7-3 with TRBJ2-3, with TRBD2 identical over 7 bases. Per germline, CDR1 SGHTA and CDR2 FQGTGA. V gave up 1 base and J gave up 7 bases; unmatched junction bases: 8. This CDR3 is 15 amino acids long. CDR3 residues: CASSLMRGSRHTQYF. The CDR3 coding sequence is TGTGCCAGCAGCTTAATGCGGGGGAGCAGGCATACGCAGTATTTT.

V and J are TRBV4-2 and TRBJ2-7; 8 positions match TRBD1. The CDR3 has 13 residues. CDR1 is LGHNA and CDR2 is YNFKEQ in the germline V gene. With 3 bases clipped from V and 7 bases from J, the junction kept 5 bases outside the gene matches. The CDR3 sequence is CASSQGQVREQYF. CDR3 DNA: TGTGCCAGCAGCCAGGGACAGGTTAGAGAGCAGTACTTC.

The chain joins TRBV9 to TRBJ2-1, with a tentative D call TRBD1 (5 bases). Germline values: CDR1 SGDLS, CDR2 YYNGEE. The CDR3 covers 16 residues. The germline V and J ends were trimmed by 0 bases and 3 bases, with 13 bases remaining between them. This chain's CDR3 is CASSVVKGNNYNEQFF. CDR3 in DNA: TGTGCCAGCAGCGTAGTTAAGGGGAACAACTACAATGAGCAGTTCTTC.

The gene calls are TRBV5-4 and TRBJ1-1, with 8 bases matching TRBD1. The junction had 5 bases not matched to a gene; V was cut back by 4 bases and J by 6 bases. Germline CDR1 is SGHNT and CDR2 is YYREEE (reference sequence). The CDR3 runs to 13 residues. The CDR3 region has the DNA TGTGCCAGCAGCATGGACAGGGACGCTGAAGCTTTCTTT. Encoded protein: CASSMDRDAEAFF.

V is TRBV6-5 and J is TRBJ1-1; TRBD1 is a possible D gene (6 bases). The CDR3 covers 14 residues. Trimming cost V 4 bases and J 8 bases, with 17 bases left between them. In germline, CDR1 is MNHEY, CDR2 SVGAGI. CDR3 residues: CASSSRDNIMEAFF. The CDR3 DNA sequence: TGTGCCAGCAGTTCCCGGGACAACATTATGGAAGCTTTCTTT.

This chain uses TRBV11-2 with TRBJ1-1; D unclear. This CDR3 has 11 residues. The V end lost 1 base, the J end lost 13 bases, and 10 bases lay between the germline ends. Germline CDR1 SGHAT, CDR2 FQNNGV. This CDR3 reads CASSLGPSVFF. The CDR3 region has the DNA TGTGCCAGCAGCTTAGGCCCGTCGGTTTTCTTT.

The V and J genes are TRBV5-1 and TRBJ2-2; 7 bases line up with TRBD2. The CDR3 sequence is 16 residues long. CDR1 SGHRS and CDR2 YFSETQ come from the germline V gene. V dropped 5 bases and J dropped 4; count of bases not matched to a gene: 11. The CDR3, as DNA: TGCGCCAGCAGGGCTAGCGGCAGTGGGGCCACCGGGGAGCTGTTTTTT. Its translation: CASRASGSGATGELFF.

The CDR3 reads CASSPLAWDEQFF. The CDR3 DNA is TGTGCCAGTAGTCCCCTAGCCTGGGATGAGCAGTTCTTC. The chain couples TRBV19 to TRBJ2-1; weak D call: TRBD2 (5 bases). This CDR3 is built from 13 residues. Germline V gives CDR1 LNHDA, CDR2 SQIVND (reference sequence). V gave up 5 bases and J gave up 8 bases, with 13 bases separating them.

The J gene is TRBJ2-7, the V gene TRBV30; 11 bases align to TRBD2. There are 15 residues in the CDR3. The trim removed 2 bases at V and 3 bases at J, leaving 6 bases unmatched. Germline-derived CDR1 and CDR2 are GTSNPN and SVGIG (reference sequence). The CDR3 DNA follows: TGTGCCTGGAGTCCTGGGACTAGCGGAAACTACGAGCAGTACTTC. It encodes CAWSPGTSGNYEQYF.

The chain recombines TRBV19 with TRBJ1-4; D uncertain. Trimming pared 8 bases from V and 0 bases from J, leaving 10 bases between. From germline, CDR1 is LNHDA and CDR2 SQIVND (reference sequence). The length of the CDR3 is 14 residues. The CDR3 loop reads CASDGGATNEKLFF. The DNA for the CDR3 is TGTGCCAGTGATGGAGGCGCAACTAATGAAAAACTGTTTTTT.

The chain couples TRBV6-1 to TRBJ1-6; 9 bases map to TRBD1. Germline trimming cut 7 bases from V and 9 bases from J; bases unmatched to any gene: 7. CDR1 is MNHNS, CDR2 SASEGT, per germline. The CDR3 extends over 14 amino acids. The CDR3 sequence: CASTPTGGSSPLHF. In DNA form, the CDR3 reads TGTGCCAGCACCCCCACAGGGGGCAGTTCACCCCTCCACTTT.

The CDR3 region is CASSYNRDTYEQYF. The CDR3 region has the DNA TGTGCCAGCAGTTACAACAGGGATACCTACGAGCAGTACTTC. The V and J genes are TRBV6-5 and TRBJ2-7, with a weak D call TRBD1 (6 bases). This CDR3 is built from 14 residues. Germline V gene data show CDR1 as MNHEY and CDR2 as SVGAGI. Between the trimmed V and J ends, which lost 2 bases and 2 bases, there was a span of 10 bases.

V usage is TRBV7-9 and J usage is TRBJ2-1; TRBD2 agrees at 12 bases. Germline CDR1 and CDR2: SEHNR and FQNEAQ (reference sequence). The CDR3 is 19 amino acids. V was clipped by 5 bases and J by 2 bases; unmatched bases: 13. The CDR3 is CASSDGPGTSGPPYNEQFF. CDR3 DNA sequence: TGTGCCAGCAGCGACGGGCCCGGGACTAGCGGGCCACCCTACAATGAGCAGTTCTTC.